The 4 T cell receptor beta chains listed next were all sequenced from one sample in a study of T cells after yellow fever vaccination. TCRdb reprocessed the 5' RACE reads via MiXCR and lists one record per CDR3 protein. The sample includes hundreds of thousands of distinct CDR3 sequences, around a sixth of them seen just once. The input for sequencing was PBMCs, taken before the yellow fever booster vaccination. Receptors originate from a man between 18 and 29 years old who received the YFV17D yellow fever vaccine.

This clonotype was seen more than once but under ten times. The chain recombines TRBV3-1 with TRBJ2-4; D is undetermined. The CDR3 has 16 amino acids. Germline V gene sequence: CDR1 LGHDT, CDR2 YNNKEL (reference sequence). Trimming pared 0 bases from V and 0 bases from J, leaving 9 bases between. This CDR3 reads CASSQDSRVAKNIQYF. The CDR3, as DNA: TGTGCCAGCAGCCAAGATTCACGCGTAGCCAAAAACATTCAGTACTTC.

V usage is TRBV29-1 and J usage is TRBJ2-1; 7 bases line up with TRBD1. The CDR3 is made up of 12 amino acids. Looked up from germline, CDR1 is SQVTM and CDR2 is ANQGSEA. V gave up 7 bases and J gave up 3 bases; unmatched junction bases: 3. CDR3 sequence reads: CSAGQLYNEQFF. For the CDR3, the DNA is TGCAGCGCGGGACAGCTCTACAATGAGCAGTTCTTC.

This clonotype has ten or more counts. The rearrangement joins TRBV9 to TRBJ2-5; tentative D call: TRBD1 (7 bases). CDR1 and CDR2 (germline): SGDLS, YYNGEE. V shed 4 bases and J shed 4 bases, with 14 bases lying between them. This CDR3 has 14 residues. CDR3 protein: CASSRGQGGETQYF. The CDR3 DNA reads as TGTGCCAGCAGCCGCGGGCAGGGGGGAGAGACCCAGTACTTC.

V gene TRBV20-1 combines with J gene TRBJ2-5; D uncertain. Trimming shortened V by 0 bases and J by 5 bases, and 13 bases separated the two germline ends. The CDR3 covers 14 residues. CDR1 is DFQATT, CDR2 SNEGSKA, per germline (reference sequence). The CDR3 reads CSARDRVGLETQYF. The CDR3 bases are TGCAGTGCTAGAGATAGGGTTGGGCTGGAGACCCAGTACTTC.